These 3 T cell receptor beta chains originate from one sample sequenced in a study of regulatory T cells in long-lasting Graves disease. The time point denotes: persistent/refractory GD, antithyroid drugs over 5 years with positive TRAb. PBMC RNA was the source of the TCR library. Sequencing libraries for TCR beta were prepared with iRepertoire HTBI primers and Arm-PCR of CDR3 regions. TCRdb re-called the multiplex PCR reads through MiXCR, storing one row per CDR3 protein. The sample includes about 420,000 distinct CDR3 sequences, 23% of them seen just once. This specimen consisted of peripheral blood mononuclear cells (PBMCs), obtained when the disease was refractory, from a patient treated with antithyroid drugs. The receptors derive from a female donor with Graves disease.

The V and J genes are TRBV5-1 and TRBJ2-2; TRBD2 matches at 12 bases. The junction had 10 bases not matched to a gene; V was cut back by 4 bases and J by 6 bases. This CDR3 is 17 amino acids long. Germline assignment: CDR1 SGHRS and CDR2 YFSETQ. CDR3 amino acids: CASSQLTSGSQPGELFF. The CDR3 DNA is TGCGCCAGCAGCCAGCTGACTAGCGGGAGTCAACCCGGGGAGCTGTTTTTT.

The rearrangement uses TRBV12-3 or TRBV12-4 and TRBJ2-6; D is unclear. V lost 3 bases to trimming and J lost 0 bases, with 6 bases between them. The CDR3 loop spans 15 amino acids. The CDR3 region has the DNA TGTGCCAGCAGTTTTATGGTCTCTGGGGCCAACGTCCTGACTTTC. This sequence encodes CASSFMVSGANVLTF.

The chain carries TRBV2 and TRBJ2-1, with TRBD2 identical over 12 bases. This CDR3 is 13 amino acids long. Trimming at V came to 6 bases and at J to 6 bases, leaving 0 bases not matched to a gene. Germline lookup yields CDR1 SNHLY and CDR2 FYNNEI. In nucleotides, the CDR3 is TGTGCCAGCAGGACTAGCGGGAGCAATGAGCAGTTCTTC. Amino acids: CASRTSGSNEQFF.